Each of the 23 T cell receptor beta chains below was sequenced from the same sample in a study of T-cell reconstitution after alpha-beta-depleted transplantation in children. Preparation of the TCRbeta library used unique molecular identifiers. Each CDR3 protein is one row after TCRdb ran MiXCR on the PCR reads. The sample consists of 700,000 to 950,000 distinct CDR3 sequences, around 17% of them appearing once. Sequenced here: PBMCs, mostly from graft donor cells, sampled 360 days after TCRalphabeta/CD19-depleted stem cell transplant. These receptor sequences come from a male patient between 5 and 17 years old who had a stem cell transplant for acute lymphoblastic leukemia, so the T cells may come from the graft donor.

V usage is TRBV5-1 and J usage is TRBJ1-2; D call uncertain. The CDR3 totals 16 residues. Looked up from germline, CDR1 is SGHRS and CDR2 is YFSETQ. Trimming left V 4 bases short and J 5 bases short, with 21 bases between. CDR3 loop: CASSPVGRFIGYGYTF. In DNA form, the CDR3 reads TGCGCCAGCAGCCCGGTCGGCAGGTTCATAGGTTATGGCTACACCTTC. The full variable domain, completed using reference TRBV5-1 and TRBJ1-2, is KAGVTQTPRYLIKTRGQQVTLSCSPISGHRSVSWYQQTPGQGLQFLFEYFSETQRNKGNFPGRFSGRQFSNSRSEMNVSTLELGDSALYLCASSPVGRFIGYGYTFGSGTRLTVV.

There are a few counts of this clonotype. For the CDR3, the DNA is TGTGCCAGCAGCTCCGCTGTACAAGAGACCCAGTACTTC. This codes for CASSSAVQETQYF. The chain uses TRBV7-6 and TRBJ2-5; D remains ambiguous. The length of the CDR3 is 13 residues. Trimming removed 4 bases from V and 2 bases from J, with 8 bases in between. CDR1 SGHVS and CDR2 FNYEAQ come from the germline V gene. Drawing the rest from reference TRBV7-6 and TRBJ2-5, the complete variable domain is GAGVSQSPRYKVTKRGQDVALRCDPISGHVSLYWYRQALGQGPEFLTYFNYEAQQDKSGLPNDRFSAERPEGSISTLTIQRTEQRDSAMYRCASSSAVQETQYFGPGTRLLVL.

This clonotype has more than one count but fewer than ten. In nucleotides, the CDR3 is TGTGCCACCAGTGATTATGGGACTGCTTACAATGAGCAGTTCTTC. It encodes CATSDYGTAYNEQFF. The V call is TRBV24-1, the J call TRBJ2-1; weak D call: TRBD2 (6 bases). The CDR3 has 15 residues. Trimming cost V 2 bases and J 4 bases, with 11 bases left between them. Germline CDR1 KGHDR, CDR2 SFDVKD.

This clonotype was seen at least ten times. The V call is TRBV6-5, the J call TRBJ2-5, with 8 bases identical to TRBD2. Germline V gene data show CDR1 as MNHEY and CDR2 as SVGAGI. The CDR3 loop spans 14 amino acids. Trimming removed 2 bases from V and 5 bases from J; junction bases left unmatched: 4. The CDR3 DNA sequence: TGTGCCAGCAGTTACGGACTAGCTGCGGAGACCCAGTACTTC. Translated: CASSYGLAAETQYF.

The CDR3 DNA reads TGTGCCAGCAGCTTAAGGGGGGTCGGCTACACCTTC. Amino acids: CASSLRGVGYTF. The V call is TRBV7-3, the J call TRBJ1-2; possibly TRBD1 for D (5 bases). Germline V gene data show CDR1 as SGHTA and CDR2 as FQGTGA. Trimming removed 1 base from V and 8 bases from J, with 8 bases in between. This CDR3 region has 12 residues.

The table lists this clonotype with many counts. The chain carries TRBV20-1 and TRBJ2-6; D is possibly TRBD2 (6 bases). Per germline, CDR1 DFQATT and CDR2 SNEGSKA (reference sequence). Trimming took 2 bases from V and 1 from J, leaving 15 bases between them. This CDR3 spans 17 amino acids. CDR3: CSARSVTSRSGANVLTF. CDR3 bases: TGCAGTGCTAGATCGGTGACTAGTCGTTCTGGGGCCAACGTCCTGACTTTC.

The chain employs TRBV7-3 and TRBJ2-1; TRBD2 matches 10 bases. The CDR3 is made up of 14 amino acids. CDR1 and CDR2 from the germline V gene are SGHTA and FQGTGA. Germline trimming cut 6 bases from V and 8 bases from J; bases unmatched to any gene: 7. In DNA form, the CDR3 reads TGTGCCAGCAGTCAAGCGGGAGGGCTGGATGAGCAGTTCTTC. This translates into CASSQAGGLDEQFF.

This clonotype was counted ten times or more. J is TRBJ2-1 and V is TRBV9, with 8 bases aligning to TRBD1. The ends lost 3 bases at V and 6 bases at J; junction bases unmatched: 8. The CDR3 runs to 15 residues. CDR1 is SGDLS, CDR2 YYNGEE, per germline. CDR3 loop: CASSARQGRSNEQFF. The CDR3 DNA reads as TGTGCCAGCAGCGCAAGACAGGGGAGGTCCAATGAGCAGTTCTTC. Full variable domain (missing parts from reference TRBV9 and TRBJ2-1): DSGVTQTPKHLITATGQRVTLRCSPRSGDLSVYWYQQSLDQGLQFLIQYYNGEERAKGNILERFSAQQFPDLHSELNLSSLELGDSALYFCASSARQGRSNEQFFGPGTRLTVL.

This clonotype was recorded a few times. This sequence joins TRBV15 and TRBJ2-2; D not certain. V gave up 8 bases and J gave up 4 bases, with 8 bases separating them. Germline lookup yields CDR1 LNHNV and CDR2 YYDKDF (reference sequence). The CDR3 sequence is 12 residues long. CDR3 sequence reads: CATEFSTGELFF. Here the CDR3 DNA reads TGTGCCACCGAGTTCAGCACCGGGGAGCTGTTTTTT. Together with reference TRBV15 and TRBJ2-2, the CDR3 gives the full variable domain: DAMVIQNPRYQVTQFGKPVTLSCSQTLNHNVMYWYQQKSSQAPKLLFHYYDKDFNNEADTPDNFQSRRPNTSFCFLDIRSPGLGDTAMYLCATEFSTGELFFGEGSRLTVL.

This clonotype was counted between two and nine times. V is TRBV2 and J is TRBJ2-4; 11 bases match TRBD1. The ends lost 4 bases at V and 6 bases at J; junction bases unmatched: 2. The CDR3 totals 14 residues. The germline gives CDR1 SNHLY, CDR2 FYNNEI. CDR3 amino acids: CASSGDRGGNIQYF. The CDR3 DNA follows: TGTGCCAGCAGTGGGGACAGGGGGGGAAACATTCAGTACTTC.

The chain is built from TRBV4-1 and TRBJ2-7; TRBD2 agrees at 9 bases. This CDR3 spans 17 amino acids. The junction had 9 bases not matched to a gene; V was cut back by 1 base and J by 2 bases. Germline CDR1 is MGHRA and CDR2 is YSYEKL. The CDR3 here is CASSQGALAGSTYEQYF. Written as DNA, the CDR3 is TGCGCCAGCAGCCAAGGGGCCCTAGCGGGAAGTACCTACGAGCAGTACTTC.

The CDR3 sequence is CASSKEGQGFRSGANVLTF. CDR3 in DNA: TGTGCCAGCAGCAAAGAGGGGCAGGGGTTTCGCTCTGGGGCCAACGTCCTGACTTTC. The V call is TRBV21-1, the J call TRBJ2-6; the D call of TRBD1 is as the table states it, not checked on the DNA. TRBV21-1 is a pseudogene locus. The CDR3 extends over 19 amino acids.

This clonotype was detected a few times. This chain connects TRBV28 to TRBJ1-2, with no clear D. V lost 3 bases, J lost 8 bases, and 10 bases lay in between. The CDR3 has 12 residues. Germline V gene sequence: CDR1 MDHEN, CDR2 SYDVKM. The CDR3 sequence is CASSFPSWGYTF. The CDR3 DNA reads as TGTGCCAGCAGTTTTCCCAGTTGGGGCTACACCTTC.

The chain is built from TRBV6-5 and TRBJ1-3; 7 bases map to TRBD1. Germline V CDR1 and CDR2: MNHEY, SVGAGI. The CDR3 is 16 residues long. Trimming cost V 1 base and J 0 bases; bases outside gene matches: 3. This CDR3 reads CASSYWGQSSGNTIYF. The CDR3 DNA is TGTGCCAGCAGTTACTGGGGACAGAGCTCTGGAAACACCATATATTTT.

CDR3 DNA sequence: TGTGCCAGCAGCTTAGCTCTGCTAGCGGTGTCCGACCAAGAGACCCAGTACTTC. This translates into CASSLALLAVSDQETQYF. V usage is TRBV11-1 and J usage is TRBJ2-5; 7 bases line up with TRBD2. CDR1 is SGHAT, CDR2 FQDESV, per germline (reference sequence). The CDR3 contains 18 residues. J was trimmed by 0 bases and V by 0 bases; bases with no gene match: 10.

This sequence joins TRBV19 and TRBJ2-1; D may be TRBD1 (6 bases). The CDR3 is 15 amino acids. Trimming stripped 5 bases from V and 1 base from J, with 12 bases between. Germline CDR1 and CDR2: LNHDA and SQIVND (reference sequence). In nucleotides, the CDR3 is TGTGCCAGTAGTGTCACAGGGTTATCCTACAATGAGCAGTTCTTC. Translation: CASSVTGLSYNEQFF.

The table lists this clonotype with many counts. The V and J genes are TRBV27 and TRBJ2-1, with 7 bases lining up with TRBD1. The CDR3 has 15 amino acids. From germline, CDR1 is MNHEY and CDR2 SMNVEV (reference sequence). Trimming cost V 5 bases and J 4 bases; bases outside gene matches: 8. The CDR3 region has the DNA TGTGCCAGCAGTCTCAGGGGACAGTTATACAATGAGCAGTTCTTC. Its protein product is CASSLRGQLYNEQFF.

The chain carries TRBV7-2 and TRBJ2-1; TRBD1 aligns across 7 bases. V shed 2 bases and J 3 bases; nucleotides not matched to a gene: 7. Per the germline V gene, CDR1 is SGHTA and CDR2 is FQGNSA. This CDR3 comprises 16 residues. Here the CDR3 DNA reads TGTGCCAGCAGCTTAACCCGGGACAGCTACTACAATGAGCAGTTCTTC. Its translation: CASSLTRDSYYNEQFF.

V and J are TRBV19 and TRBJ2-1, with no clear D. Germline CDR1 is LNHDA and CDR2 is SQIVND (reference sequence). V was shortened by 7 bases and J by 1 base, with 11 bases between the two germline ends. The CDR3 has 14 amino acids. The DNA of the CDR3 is TGTGCCAGTACCCTGACACCATCCTACAATGAGCAGTTCTTC. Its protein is CASTLTPSYNEQFF. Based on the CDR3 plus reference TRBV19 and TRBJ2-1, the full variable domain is DGGITQSPKYLFRKEGQNVTLSCEQNLNHDAMYWYRQDPGQGLRLIYYSQIVNDFQKGDIAEGYSVSREKKESFPLTVTSAQKNPTAFYLCASTLTPSYNEQFFGPGTRLTVL.

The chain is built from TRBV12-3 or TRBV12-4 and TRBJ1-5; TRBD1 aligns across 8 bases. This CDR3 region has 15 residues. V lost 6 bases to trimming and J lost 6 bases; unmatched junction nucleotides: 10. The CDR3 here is CASSPGQGTSQPQHF. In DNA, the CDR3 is TGTGCCAGCAGCCCCGGACAGGGAACTAGTCAGCCCCAGCATTTT.

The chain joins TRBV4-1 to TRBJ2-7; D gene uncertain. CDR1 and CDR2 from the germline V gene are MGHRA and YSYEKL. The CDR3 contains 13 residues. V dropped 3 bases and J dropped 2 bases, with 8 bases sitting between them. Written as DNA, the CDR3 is TGCGCCAGCAGCCATCCGACGGCCTACGAGCAGTACTTC. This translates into CASSHPTAYEQYF.

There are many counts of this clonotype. The CDR3 DNA reads as TGCAGCGTTGGAACCTGGATGGTTGCAACTAATGAAAAACTGTTTTTT. It codes for CSVGTWMVATNEKLFF. This chain links TRBV29-1 with TRBJ1-4; no reliable D call. The CDR3 is made up of 16 amino acids. Germline V CDR1 and CDR2: SQVTM, ANQGSEA. Trimming left V 4 bases short and J 0 bases short, with 15 bases between. Combining the CDR3 with reference TRBV29-1 and TRBJ1-4 gives the whole variable domain SAVISQKPSRDICQRGTSLTIQCQVDSQVTMMFWYRQQPGQSLTLIATANQGSEATYESGFVIDKFPISRPNLTFSTLTVSNMSPEDSSIYLCSVGTWMVATNEKLFFGSGTQLSVL.

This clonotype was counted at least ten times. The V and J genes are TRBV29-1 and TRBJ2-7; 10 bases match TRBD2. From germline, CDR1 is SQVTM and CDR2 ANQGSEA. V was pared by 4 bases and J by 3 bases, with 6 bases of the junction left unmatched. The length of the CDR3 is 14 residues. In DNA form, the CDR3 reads TGCAGCGTTGCGGAACTAGCGGGGAACTACGAGCAGTACTTC. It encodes CSVAELAGNYEQYF.